This TCR beta chain was captured by sequencing in a study of cytomegalovirus exposure and HLA in healthy donors. Overall study context: Drawn from HLA-typed donors, around 85 million unique TCRs were held in an early data release.

Regarding this clone: What it binds is unknown.

PCR used 60 Vbeta primers and 13 Jbeta primers. TCRdb's table, derived via immunoSEQ multiplex PCR, lists solely in-frame clones and lacks some. The sample has over 130,000 clones, 79% seen once. General study results and limits: Donor immune exposure was known only as CMV serostatus.

CDR3 length: 16 residues. Losses at the gene ends were 3 bases for V and 6 bases for J; bases not matched to a gene: 8. The germline gives CDR1 SGDLS, CDR2 YYNGEE. The gene calls are TRBV9 and TRBJ2-3; TRBD2 aligns across 12 bases. The sequence was obtained from a man aged 50 to 60 in good health and CMV-seropositive. Sequenced sample: PBMCs. The DNA for the CDR3 is TGTGCCAGCAGCGCGGCTAGCGGGAGGGCCGGGGATACGCAGTATTTT. Encoded protein: CASSAASGRAGDTQYF.